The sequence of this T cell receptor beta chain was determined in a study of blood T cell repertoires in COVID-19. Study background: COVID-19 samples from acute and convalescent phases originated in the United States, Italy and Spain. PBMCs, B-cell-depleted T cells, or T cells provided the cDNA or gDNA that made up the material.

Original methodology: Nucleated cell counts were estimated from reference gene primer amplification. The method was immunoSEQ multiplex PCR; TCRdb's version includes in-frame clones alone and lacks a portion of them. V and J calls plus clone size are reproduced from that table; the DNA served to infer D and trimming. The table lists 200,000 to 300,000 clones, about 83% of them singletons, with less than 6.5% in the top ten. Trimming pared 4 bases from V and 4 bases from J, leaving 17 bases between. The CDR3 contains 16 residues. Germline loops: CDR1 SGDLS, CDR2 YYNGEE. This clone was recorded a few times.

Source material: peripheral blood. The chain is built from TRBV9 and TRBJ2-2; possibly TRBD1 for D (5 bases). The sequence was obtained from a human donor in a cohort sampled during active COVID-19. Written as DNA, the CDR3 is TGTGCCAGCAGCCTAAAACAGGCCCTTCTCACCGGGGAGCTGTTTTTT. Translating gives CASSLKQALLTGELFF.